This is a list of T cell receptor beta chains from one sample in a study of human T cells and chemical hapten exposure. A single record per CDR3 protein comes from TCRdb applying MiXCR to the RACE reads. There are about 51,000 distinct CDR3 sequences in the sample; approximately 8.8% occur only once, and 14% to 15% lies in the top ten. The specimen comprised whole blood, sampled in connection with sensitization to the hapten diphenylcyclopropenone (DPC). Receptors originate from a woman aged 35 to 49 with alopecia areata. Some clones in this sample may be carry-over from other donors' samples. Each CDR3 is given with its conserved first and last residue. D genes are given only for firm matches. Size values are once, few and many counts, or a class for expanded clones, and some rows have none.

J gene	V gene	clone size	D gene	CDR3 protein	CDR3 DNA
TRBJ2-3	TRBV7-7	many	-	CASSRQGPDTQYF	TGTGCCAGCAGCCGCCAGGGCCCGGATACGCAGTATTTT
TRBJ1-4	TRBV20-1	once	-	CSALSNEKLFF	TGCAGTGCGCTGAGTAATGAAAAACTGTTTTTT
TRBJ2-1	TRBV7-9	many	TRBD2	CASSLSGGLYNEQFF	TGTGCCAGCAGCTTAAGCGGGGGGCTCTACAATGAGCAGTTCTTC
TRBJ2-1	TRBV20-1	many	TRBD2	CSARRTRLVEQFF	TGCAGTGCTCGCCGGACTAGATTGGTTGAGCAGTTCTTC
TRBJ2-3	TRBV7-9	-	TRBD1	CASSFYRGADTQYF	TGTGCCAGCAGCTTTTACAGGGGGGCAGATACGCAGTATTTT
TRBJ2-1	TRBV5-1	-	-	CASRHGRDRRGAEQFF	TGCGCCAGCAGACATGGTCGAGACCGCAGGGGTGCTGAGCAGTTCTTC
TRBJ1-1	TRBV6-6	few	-	CASSYSIIGGVNTEAFF	TGTGCCAGCAGTTACTCTATCATCGGAGGTGTGAACACTGAAGCTTTCTTT
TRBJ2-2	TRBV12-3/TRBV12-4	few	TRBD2	CASIRGLAGKVGELFF	TGTGCCAGCATCCGAGGGCTAGCGGGGAAGGTCGGGGAGCTGTTTTTT
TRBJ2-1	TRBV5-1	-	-	CASSLTRDSYNEQFF	TGCGCCAGCAGCCTCACACGAGACTCCTACAATGAGCAGTTCTTC
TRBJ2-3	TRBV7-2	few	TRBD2	CASSGLAGYTDTQYF	TGTGCCAGCAGCGGACTAGCGGGGTACACAGATACGCAGTATTTT
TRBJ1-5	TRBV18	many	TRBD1	CASSPAGNPTGAGNQPQHF	TGTGCCAGCTCACCCGCGGGGAATCCTACAGGGGCGGGCAATCAGCCCCAGCATTTT
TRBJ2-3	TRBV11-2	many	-	CASSLAWGSSTDTQYF	TGTGCCAGCAGCTTAGCGTGGGGGTCTAGCACAGATACGCAGTATTTT
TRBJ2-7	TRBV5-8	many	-	CASSLAGSSYEQYF	TGTGCCAGCAGCTTGGCCGGGAGCTCCTACGAGCAGTACTTC
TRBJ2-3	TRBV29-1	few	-	CSVDGPTDTQYF	TGCAGCGTTGATGGCCCCACAGATACGCAGTATTTT
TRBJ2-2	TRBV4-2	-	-	CASSQDVGGTGNGELFF	TGTGCCAGCAGCCAAGATGTCGGGGGAACGGGGAACGGGGAGCTGTTTTTT
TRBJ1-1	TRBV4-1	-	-	CASSQMNTEAFF	TGCGCCAGCAGTCAGATGAACACTGAAGCTTTCTTT
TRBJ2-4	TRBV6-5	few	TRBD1	CASSADRGGKNIQYF	TGTGCCAGCAGCGCGGACAGGGGAGGCAAAAACATTCAGTACTTC
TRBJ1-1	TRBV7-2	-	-	CASSLADVRNTEAFF	TGTGCCAGCAGCTTAGCGGACGTCAGGAACACTGAAGCTTTCTTT
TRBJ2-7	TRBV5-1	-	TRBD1	CASSQAGGTGEQYF	TGCGCCAGCAGCCAGGCCGGAGGGACAGGGGAGCAGTACTTC
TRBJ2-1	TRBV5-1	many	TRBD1	CASSLVPGQGRGYNEQFF	TGCGCCAGCAGCTTGGTCCCGGGACAGGGTAGGGGGTACAATGAGCAGTTCTTC
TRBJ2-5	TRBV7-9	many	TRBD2	CASSRGLAGSQETQYF	TGTGCCAGCAGCCGCGGACTAGCGGGGAGCCAAGAGACCCAGTACTTC
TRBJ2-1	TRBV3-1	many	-	CASSQASDSLYNEQFF	TGTGCCAGCAGCCAAGCATCCGATTCCCTCTACAATGAGCAGTTCTTC
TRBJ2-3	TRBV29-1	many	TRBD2	CSVRGTITDTQYF	TGCAGCGTGCGGGGGACGATCACAGATACGCAGTATTTT
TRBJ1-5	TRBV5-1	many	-	CASSLAGDQPQHF	TGCGCCAGCAGCTTGGCGGGGGATCAGCCCCAGCATTTT
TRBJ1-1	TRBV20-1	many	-	CSARVRAEAFF	TGCAGTGCTAGAGTAAGGGCGGAAGCTTTCTTT
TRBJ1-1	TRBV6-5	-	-	CASSYRGRGKDRTEAFF	TGTGCCAGCAGTTACCGGGGTCGGGGAAAGGATCGGACTGAAGCTTTCTTT
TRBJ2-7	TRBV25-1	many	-	CASSEVQETYEQYF	TGTGCCAGCAGTGAAGTTCAGGAGACCTACGAGCAGTACTTC
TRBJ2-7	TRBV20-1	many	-	CSATRGGGTYEQYF	TGCAGTGCTACCCGGGGAGGGGGGACCTACGAGCAGTACTTC
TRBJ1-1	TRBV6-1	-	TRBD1	CASRGQGSPTEAFF	TGTGCCAGCAGGGGACAGGGAAGTCCCACTGAAGCTTTCTTT
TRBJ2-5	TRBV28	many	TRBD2	CASSKLAGGQETQYF	TGTGCCAGCAGCAAACTAGCGGGGGGGCAAGAGACCCAGTACTTC
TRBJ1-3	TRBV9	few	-	CASSAHSGNTIYF	TGTGCCAGCAGCGCCCACTCTGGAAACACCATATATTTT
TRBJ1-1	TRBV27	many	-	CASWTESTEAFF	TGTGCCAGTTGGACGGAGAGTACTGAAGCTTTCTTT
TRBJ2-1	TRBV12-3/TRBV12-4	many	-	CASSLGGLRMDEQFF	TGTGCCAGCTCCTTAGGAGGACTACGTATGGATGAGCAGTTCTTC
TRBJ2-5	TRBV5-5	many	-	CASSLWSQETQYF	TGTGCCAGCAGCTTGTGGAGTCAAGAGACCCAGTACTTC
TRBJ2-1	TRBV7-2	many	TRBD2	CASSVSGGPYNEQFF	TGTGCCAGCAGCGTTAGCGGGGGTCCTTACAATGAGCAGTTCTTC
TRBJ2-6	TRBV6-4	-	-	CASSEPPGAGVLSGANVLTF	TGTGCCAGCAGTGAGCCACCGGGGGCGGGTGTGTTGTCTGGGGCCAACGTCCTGACTTTC
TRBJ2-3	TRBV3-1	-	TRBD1	CASSHRGRPDTQYF	TGTGCCAGCAGCCATAGGGGGCGCCCAGATACGCAGTATTTT
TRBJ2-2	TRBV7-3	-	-	CASSLTVSVTGELFF	TGTGCCAGCAGCTTAACGGTCTCGGTCACCGGGGAGCTGTTTTTT
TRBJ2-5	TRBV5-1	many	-	CASSRDGQETQYF	TGCGCCAGCAGTCGGGACGGTCAAGAGACCCAGTACTTC
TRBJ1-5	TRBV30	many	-	CAWSVQGSNQPQHF	TGTGCCTGGAGTGTACAGGGAAGCAATCAGCCCCAGCATTTT
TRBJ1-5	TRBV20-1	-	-	CSARAPRGDNQPQHF	TGCAGTGCTAGAGCACCAAGGGGGGATAACCAGCCCCAGCATTTT
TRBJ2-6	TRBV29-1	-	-	CSVGTTGANVLTF	TGCAGCGTTGGAACAACTGGGGCCAACGTCCTGACTTTC
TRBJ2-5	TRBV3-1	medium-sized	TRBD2	CASSHGTSAELYQETQYF	TGTGCCAGCAGCCACGGGACTAGCGCAGAACTGTACCAAGAGACCCAGTACTTC
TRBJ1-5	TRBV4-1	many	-	CASSPQGSGQPQHF	TGCGCCAGCAGCCCACAGGGATCAGGCCAGCCCCAGCATTTT
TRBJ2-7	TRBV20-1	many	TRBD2	CSARDRWKAGGDYEQYF	TGCAGTGCTAGAGATAGGTGGAAGGCGGGGGGAGACTACGAGCAGTACTTC
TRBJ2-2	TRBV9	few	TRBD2	CASSLSSGGGELFF	TGTGCCAGCAGTCTTTCTAGCGGGGGCGGGGAGCTGTTTTTT
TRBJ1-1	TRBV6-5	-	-	CASSTRRAGGEAFF	TGTGCCAGCAGTACTCGACGGGCTGGAGGAGAAGCTTTCTTT
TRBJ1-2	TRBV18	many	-	CASSRGTDPNYGYTF	TGTGCCAGCTCACGTGGGACCGACCCAAACTATGGCTACACCTTC
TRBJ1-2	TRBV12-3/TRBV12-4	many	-	CASNPGPGYGYTF	TGTGCCAGCAATCCGGGACCAGGGTATGGCTACACCTTC
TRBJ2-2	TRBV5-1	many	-	CASSLSSFSDGSGELFF	TGCGCCAGCAGCTTGTCTTCATTCTCAGACGGTTCCGGGGAGCTGTTTTTT
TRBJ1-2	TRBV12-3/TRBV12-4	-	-	CASALGPGGYTF	TGTGCCAGCGCACTTGGCCCAGGAGGCTACACCTTC
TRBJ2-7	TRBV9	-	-	CASSLGFRDEQYF	TGTGCCAGCAGCCTGGGGTTTAGAGACGAGCAGTACTTC
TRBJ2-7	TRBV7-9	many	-	CASSEGRISYEQYF	TGTGCCAGCAGCGAGGGCCGGATCTCCTACGAGCAGTACTTC